This T cell receptor beta chain was sequenced during a study of shared T cell receptors in the human thymus. Method: immunoSEQ multiplex PCR; TCRdb's copy keeps in-frame clones and lacks some. The data contain 700,000 or so clones, 70% to 90% of them singletons. Trimming cost V 6 bases and J 11 bases, with 16 bases left between them. Germline V gene sequence: CDR1 MNHNS, CDR2 SASEGT. The CDR3 spans 12 residues. The same data also went into a second study, on human thymus T cells. This second study says: Thymus specimens were resections from corrective heart surgery.

Sequences were obtained from thymocytes. The TCR comes from a girl less than two years old with a congenital heart defect. The rearrangement links TRBV6-1 to TRBJ1-1, with D maybe TRBD1 (5 bases). The CDR3 nucleotides are TGTGCCAGCAGGTGGGGGGATCCGGCGGCTTTCTTT. It translates to CASRWGDPAAFF.